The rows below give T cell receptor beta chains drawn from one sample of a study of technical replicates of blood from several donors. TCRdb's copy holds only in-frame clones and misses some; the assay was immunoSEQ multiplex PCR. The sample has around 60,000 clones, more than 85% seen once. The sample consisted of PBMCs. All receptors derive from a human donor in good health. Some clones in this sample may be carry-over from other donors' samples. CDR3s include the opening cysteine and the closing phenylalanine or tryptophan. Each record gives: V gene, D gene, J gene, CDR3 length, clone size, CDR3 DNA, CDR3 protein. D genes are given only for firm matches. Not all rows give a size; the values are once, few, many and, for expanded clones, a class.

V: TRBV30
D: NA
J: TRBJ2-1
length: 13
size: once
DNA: TGTGCCTGGAGTCTTACACAGGGCAATGAGCAGTTCTTC
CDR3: CAWSLTQGNEQFF

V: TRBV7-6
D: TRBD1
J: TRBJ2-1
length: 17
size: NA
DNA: TGTGCCAGCAGCTTAGTAGACAGGGGGCGGACCTACAATGAGCAGTTCTTC
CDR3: CASSLVDRGRTYNEQFF

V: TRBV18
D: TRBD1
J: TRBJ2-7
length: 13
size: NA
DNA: TGTGCCAGCTCACCGGGACAGGGCTCCGAGCAGTACTTC
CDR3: CASSPGQGSEQYF

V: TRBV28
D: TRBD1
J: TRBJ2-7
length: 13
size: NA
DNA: TGTGCCAGCACCAGGGACAGAGGATACGAGCAGTACTTC
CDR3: CASTRDRGYEQYF

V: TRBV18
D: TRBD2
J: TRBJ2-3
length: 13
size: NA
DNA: TGTGCCGGCGCTAGCGGGGTCACAGATACGCAGTATTTT
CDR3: CAGASGVTDTQYF

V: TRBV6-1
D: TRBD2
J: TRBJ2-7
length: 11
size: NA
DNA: TGTGCCAGCAGTGCCCGACCCGGGAGGCACTTC
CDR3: CASSARPGRHF

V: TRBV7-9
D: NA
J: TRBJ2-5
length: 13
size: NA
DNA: TGTGCCAGCAGCTTCCAGGGTCGAGAGACCCAGTACTTC
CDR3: CASSFQGRETQYF

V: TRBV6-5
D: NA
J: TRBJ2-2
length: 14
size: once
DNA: TGTGCCACCCGGAATTCTGGGGGCCGGGTGGAGCTGTTTTTT
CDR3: CATRNSGGRVELFF

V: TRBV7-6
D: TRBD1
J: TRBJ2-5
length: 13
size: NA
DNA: TGTGCCAGCGAGGACAGGGACGGGGAGACCCAGTACTTC
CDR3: CASEDRDGETQYF

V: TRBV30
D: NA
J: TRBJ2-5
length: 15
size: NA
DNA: TGTGCCTGGAGCACAAGTGAGGGAAAACAAGAGACCCAGTACTTC
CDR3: CAWSTSEGKQETQYF

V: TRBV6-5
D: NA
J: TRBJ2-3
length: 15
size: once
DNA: TGTGCCAGCGCAAGAACGTGGGGCGCGACAGATACGCAGTATTTT
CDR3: CASARTWGATDTQYF

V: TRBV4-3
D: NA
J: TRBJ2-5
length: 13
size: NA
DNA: TGCGCCAGCAGCCAAGATCGACTGGAGACCCAGTACTTC
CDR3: CASSQDRLETQYF

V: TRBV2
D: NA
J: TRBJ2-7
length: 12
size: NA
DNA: TGTGCCAGCAACTACGGGGGTTTCGAGCAGTACTTC
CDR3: CASNYGGFEQYF

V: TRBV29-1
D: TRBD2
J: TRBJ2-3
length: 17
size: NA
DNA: TGCAGCGTTGAAGATCGATTCGCGGGGGGGCCGACAGATACGCAGTATTTT
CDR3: CSVEDRFAGGPTDTQYF

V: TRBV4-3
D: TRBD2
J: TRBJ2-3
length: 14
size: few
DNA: TGCGCCAGCAGCCCGCTAGCGGGGGAGGATACGCAGTATTTT
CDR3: CASSPLAGEDTQYF

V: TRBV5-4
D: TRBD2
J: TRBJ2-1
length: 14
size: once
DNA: TGTGCCAGCAGCCAGGGACTAGGGGAAGGGGAGCAGTTCTTC
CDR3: CASSQGLGEGEQFF

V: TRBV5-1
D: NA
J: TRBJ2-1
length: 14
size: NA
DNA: TGCGCCAGCAGTCTTAGCGGCGGATACAATGAGCAGTTCTTC
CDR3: CASSLSGGYNEQFF

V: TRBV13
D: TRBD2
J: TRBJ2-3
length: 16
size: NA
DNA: TGTGCCAGCACCTTGATAGCGGGGGGCCTAAAACATACGCAGTATTTT
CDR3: CASTLIAGGLKHTQYF

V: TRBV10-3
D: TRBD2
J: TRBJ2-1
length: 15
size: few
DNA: TGTGCCATCGGGGCTAGCGGGGAACAATACAATGAGCAGTTCTTC
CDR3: CAIGASGEQYNEQFF

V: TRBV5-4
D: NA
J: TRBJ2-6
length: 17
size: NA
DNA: TGTGCCAGCAGCTCTTTAGGGGGTAGCTCTGGGGCCAACGTCCTGACTTTC
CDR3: CASSSLGGSSGANVLTF

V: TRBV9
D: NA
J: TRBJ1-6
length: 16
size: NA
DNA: TGTGCCAGCAGCGTAGCGCAGGTTTACGATAATTCACCCCTCCACTTT
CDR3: CASSVAQVYDNSPLHF

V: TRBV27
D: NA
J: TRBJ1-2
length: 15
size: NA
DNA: TGTGCCAGCAGTTCGGACAGACAAAGTGCCTATGGCTACACCTTC
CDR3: CASSSDRQSAYGYTF

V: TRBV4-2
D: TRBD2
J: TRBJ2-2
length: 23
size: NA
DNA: TGTGCCAGCAGCCAAGATCCGGGTATAAGACTAGCGGGAGGGCCTACGAACACCGGGGAGCTGTTTTTT
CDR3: CASSQDPGIRLAGGPTNTGELFF

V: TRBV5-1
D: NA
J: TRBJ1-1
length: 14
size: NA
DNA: TGCGCCAGCAGCTTAGGGGCCCCGAACACTGAAGCTTTCTTT
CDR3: CASSLGAPNTEAFF

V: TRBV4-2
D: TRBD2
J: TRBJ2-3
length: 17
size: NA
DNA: TGTGCCAGCAGCCAAGAGAAAACGCGGGGGGGCCGAGATACGCAGTATTTT
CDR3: CASSQEKTRGGRDTQYF

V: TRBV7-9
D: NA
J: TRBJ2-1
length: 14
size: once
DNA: TGTGCCAGCAGCTCCTCGACTTCCTACAATGAGCAGTTCTTC
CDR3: CASSSSTSYNEQFF

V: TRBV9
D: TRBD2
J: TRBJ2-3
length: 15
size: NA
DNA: TGTGCCAGCAGCTCCGGGACTAGCAACACAGATACGCAGTATTTT
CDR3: CASSSGTSNTDTQYF

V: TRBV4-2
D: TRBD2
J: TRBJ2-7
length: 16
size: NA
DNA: TGTGCCAGCAGCCACGGCCGTAGCGGGAGTGGGTACGAGCAGTACTTC
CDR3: CASSHGRSGSGYEQYF

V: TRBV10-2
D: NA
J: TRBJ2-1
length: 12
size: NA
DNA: TGCGCCAGCAGCGAACCGGAAAGGGGGCAGTTCTTC
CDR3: CASSEPERGQFF